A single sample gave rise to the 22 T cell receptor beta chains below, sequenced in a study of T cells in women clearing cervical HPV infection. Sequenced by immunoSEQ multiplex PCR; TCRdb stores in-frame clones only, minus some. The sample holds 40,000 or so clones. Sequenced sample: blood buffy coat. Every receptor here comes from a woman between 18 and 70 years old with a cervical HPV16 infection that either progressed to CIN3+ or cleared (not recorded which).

The DNA read from the CDR3 is TGTGCCACCAGTGCCCAGGGTTTACGCACAGATACG. Translation: CATSAQGLRTDT. Given in full, the CDR3 is CATSAQGLRTDTQYF. The chain employs TRBV24-1 and TRBJ2-3, with D tentatively TRBD1 (5 bases). The read terminates 3 residues before the CDR3 end, so the remaining end is supplied by the germline J gene. In germline, CDR1 is KGHDR, CDR2 SFDVKD. There are 15 residues in the CDR3. Trimming shortened V by 5 bases and J by 1 base, and 12 bases separated the two germline ends.

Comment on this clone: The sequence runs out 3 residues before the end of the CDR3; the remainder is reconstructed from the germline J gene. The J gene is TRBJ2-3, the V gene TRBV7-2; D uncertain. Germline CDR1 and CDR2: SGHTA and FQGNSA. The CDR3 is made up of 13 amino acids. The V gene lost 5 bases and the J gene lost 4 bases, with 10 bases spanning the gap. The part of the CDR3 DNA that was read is TGTGCCAGCAGCCCCCCTAGTTCAGATACG. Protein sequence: CASSPPSSDT. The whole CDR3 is CASSPPSSDTQYF.

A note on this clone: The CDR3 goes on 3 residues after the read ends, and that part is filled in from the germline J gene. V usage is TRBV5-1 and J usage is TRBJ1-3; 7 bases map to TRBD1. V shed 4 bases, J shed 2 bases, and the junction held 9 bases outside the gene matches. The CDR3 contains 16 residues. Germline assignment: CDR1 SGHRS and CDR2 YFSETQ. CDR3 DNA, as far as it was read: TGCGCCAGCAGCCCTAGTCTCCAGGGGGCTGGAAACACC. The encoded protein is CASSPSLQGAGNT. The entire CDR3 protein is CASSPSLQGAGNTIYF.

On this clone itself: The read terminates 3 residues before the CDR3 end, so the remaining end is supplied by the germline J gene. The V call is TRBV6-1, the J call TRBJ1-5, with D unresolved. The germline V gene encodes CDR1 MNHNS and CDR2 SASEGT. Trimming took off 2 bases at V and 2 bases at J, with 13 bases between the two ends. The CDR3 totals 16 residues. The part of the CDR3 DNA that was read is TGTGCCAGCAGTGAAATTGCGGTGGAGGGCAATCAGCCC. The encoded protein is CASSEIAVEGNQP. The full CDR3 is CASSEIAVEGNQPQHF.

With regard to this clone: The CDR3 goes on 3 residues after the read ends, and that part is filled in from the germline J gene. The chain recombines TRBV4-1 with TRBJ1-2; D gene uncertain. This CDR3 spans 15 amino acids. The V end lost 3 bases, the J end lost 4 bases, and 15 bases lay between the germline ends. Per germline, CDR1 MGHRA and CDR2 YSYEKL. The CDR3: CASSQVQEAGYGYTF. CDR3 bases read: TGCGCCAGCAGCCAGGTACAAGAGGCGGGCTATGGC.

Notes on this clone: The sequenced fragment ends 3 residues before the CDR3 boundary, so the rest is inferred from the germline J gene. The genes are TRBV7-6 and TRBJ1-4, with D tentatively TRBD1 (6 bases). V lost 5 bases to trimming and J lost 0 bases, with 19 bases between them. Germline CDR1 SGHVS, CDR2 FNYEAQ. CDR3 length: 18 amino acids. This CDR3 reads CASSAGQISSSTNEKLFF. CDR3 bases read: TGTGCCAGCAGCGCAGGACAGATTTCAAGTTCAACTAATGAAAAA.

CDR3: CAWRGLAGGQGSYEQYF. The sequenced CDR3 bases are TGTGCCTGGAGGGGACTAGCGGGAGGGCAGGGCTCCTACGAG. This chain joins TRBV30 and TRBJ2-7; TRBD2 aligns across 16 bases. The CDR3 goes on 3 residues after the read ends, and that part is filled in from the germline J gene. The CDR3 contains 17 residues. Losses at the gene ends were 3 bases for V and 0 bases for J; bases not matched to a gene: 5. In germline, CDR1 is GTSNPN, CDR2 SVGIG (reference sequence). The full variable domain, completed using reference TRBV30 and TRBJ2-7, is SQTIHQWPATLVQPVGSPLSLECTVEGTSNPNLYWYRQAAGRGLQLLFYSVGIGQISSEVPQNLSASRPQDRQFILSSKKLLLSDSGFYLCAWRGLAGGQGSYEQYFGPGTRLTVT.

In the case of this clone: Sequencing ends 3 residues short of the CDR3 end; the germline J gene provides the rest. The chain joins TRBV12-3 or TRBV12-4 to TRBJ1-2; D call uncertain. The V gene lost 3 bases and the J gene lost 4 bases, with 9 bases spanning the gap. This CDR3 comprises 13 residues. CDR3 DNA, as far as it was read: TGTGCCAGCAGTTTGGTCGGGTCCTATGGC. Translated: CASSLVGSYG. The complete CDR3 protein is CASSLVGSYGYTF.

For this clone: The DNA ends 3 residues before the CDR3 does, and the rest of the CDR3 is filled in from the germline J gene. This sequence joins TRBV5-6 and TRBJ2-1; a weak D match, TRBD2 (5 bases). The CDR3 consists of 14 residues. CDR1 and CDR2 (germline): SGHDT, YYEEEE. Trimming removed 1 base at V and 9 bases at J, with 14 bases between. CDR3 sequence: CASSLPLSVSEQFF. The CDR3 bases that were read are TGTGCCAGCAGCTTGCCTCTTAGCGTGAGTGAG.

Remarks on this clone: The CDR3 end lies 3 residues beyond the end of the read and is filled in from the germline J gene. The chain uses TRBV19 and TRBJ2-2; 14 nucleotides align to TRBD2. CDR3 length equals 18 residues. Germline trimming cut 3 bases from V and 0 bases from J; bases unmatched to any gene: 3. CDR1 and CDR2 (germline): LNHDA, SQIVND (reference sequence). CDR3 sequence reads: CASSIGLAGGANTGELFF. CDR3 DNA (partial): TGTGCCAGTAGTATCGGACTAGCGGGAGGAGCGAACACCGGGGAG.

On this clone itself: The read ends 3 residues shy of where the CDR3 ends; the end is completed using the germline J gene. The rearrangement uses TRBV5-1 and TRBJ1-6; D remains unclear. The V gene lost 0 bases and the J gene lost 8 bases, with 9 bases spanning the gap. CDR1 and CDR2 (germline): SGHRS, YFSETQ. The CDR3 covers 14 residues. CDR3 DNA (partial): TGCGCCAGCAGCTTGGCCGGCAGGCATTCACCC. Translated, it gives CASSLAGRHSP. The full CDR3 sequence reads CASSLAGRHSPLHF.

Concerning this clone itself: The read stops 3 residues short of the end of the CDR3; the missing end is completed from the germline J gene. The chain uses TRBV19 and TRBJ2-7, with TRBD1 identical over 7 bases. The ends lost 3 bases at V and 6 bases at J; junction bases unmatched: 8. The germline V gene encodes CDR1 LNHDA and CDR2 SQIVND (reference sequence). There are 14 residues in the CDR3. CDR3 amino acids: CASSIPGTVSEQYF. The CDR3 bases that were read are TGTGCCAGTAGTATCCCCGGGACAGTATCCGAG.

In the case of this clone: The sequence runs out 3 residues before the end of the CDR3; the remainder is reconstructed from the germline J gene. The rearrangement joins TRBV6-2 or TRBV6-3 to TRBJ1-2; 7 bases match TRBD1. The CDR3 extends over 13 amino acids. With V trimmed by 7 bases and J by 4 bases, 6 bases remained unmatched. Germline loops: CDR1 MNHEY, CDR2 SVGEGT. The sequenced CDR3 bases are TGTGCCAGCAAACCAAGGACAGGCTATGGC. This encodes CASKPRTGYG. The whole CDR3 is CASKPRTGYGYTF.

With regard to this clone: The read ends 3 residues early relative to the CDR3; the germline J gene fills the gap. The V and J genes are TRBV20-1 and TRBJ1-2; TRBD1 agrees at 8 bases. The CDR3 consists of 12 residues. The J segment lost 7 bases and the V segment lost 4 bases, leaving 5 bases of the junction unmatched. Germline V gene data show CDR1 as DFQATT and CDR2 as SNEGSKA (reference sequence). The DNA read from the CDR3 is TGCAGTGCTACCTCGGACAGGGCTGGC. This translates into CSATSDRAG. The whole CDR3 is CSATSDRAGYTF.

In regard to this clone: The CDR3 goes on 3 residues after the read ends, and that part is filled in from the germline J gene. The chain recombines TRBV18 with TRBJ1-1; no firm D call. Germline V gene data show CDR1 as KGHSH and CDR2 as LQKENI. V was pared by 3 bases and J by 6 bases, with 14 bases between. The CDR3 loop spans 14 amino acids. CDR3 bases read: TGTGCCAGCTCACCGGGCAGTGTTGTGGCTGAA. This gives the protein CASSPGSVVAE. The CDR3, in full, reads CASSPGSVVAEAFF.

CDR3 bases read: TGCAGCGTTAACTCTAACACTGAA. Its protein product is CSVNSNTE. The whole CDR3 sequence is CSVNSNTEAFF. The chain combines TRBV29-1 with TRBJ1-1, with D unresolved. The CDR3 end lies 3 residues beyond the end of the read and is filled in from the germline J gene. The germline V gene has CDR1 SQVTM and CDR2 ANQGSEA. The V end lost 5 bases, the J end lost 2 bases, and 6 bases lay between the germline ends. This CDR3 has 11 residues.

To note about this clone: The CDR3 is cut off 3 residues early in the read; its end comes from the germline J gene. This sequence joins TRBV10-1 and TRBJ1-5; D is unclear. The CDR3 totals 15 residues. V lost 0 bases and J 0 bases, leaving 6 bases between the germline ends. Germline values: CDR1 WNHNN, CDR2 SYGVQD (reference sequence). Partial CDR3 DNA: TGCGCCAGCAGTGAGTCTTTCTCTAGCAATCAGCCC. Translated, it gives CASSESFSSNQP. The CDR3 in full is CASSESFSSNQPQHF.

Partial CDR3 DNA: TGTGCCAGCTCACCAAGCAGGGAATGGCAA. Translated, it gives CASSPSREWQ. In full, the CDR3 reads CASSPSREWQAFF. The gene calls are TRBV18 and TRBJ1-1; the D gene is possibly TRBD1 (5 bases). The CDR3 extends 3 residues past the end of the read, so its final part is completed from the germline J gene. The CDR3 sequence is 13 residues long. Germline-derived CDR1 and CDR2 are KGHSH and LQKENI.

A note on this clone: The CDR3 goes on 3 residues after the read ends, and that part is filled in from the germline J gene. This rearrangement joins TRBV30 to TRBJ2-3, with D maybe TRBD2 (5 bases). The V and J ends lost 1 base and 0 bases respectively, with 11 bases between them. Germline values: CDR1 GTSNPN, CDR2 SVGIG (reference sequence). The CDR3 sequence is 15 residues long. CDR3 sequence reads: CAWSGVALSTDTQYF. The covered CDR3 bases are TGTGCCTGGAGTGGGGTAGCGCTTAGCACAGATACG.

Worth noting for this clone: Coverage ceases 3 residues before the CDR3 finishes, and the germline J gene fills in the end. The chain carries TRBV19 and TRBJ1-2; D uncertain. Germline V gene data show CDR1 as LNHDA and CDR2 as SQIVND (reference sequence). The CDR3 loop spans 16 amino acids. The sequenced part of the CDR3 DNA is TGTGCCAGTAGTAATCAGTACACAGCCGTATCCTACGAC. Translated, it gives CASSNQYTAVSYD. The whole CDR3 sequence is CASSNQYTAVSYDYTF.

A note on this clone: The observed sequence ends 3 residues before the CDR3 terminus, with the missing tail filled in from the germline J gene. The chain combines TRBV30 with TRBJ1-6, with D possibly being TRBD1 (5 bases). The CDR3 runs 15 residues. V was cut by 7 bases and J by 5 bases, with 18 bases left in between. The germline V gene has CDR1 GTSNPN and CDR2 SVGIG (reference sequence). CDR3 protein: CASITPAGNNSPLHF. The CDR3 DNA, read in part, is TGTGCCTCGATCACCCCGGCAGGGAATAATTCACCC.

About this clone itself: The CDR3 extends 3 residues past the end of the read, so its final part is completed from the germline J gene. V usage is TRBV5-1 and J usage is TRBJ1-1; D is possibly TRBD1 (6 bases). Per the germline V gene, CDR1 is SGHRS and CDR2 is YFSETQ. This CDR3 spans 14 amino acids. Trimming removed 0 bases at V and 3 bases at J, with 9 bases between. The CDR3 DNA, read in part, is TGCGCCAGCAGCTTGGACAGGGAATACACTGAA. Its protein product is CASSLDREYTE. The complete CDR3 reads CASSLDREYTEAFF.